The source of this T cell receptor (beta chain) is a study of shared clonotypes between healthy human individuals. The V gene's germline CDR1 is SGHTA and CDR2 FQGTGA. V lost 5 bases and J lost 7, with 14 bases in between. This CDR3 region has 13 residues. Data came from immunoSEQ multiplex PCR; TCRdb stores just in-frame clones and leaves some out. Counted here are over a million clones, 75% to 80% occurring once; the ten biggest clones make up 0.61%. This chain connects TRBV7-3 to TRBJ1-1, with D perhaps matching TRBD1 (5 bases). The sequenced sample was memory CD4+ T cells from PBMCs. As to subset: CD45RA-negative fraction. The receptor was isolated from a man between 18 and 29 years old in good health. Some clones in this sample may be carry-over from other donors' samples. CDR3 DNA sequence: TGTGCCAGCAGCCCTCGAGGAACAGGTGAAGCTTTCTTT. Protein sequence: CASSPRGTGEAFF.